This T cell receptor beta chain emerged from a study of shared clonotypes between healthy human individuals (TCRdb year 2020). Background for the entire study: Three men and a couple of women, aged 18 to 49 years, made up the cohort. For each donor, CD4 naive and CD4 memory were each given three plates, CD8 naive was given two plates, and CD8 memory was given one plate. To estimate repertoire size and how much clonotypes are shared between individuals, the study performed deep sequencing of blood TCR repertoires from a handful of healthy adults. Libraries were prepared and TCR repertoires were sequenced by different laboratories using diverse techniques, in order to increase sequencing depth and limit assay-specific biases. Leukapheresis yielded between about 0.9 and 8.9 billion PBMCs per donor.

About this clone itself: What this receptor recognizes is not known. No base qualities exist here, and no much larger clone lies one base off it.

Using the deep immunoSEQ assay, multiplex PCR amplified TCR CDR3 regions from genomic DNA. Extracted genomic DNA from each cell subset was spread evenly across all wells of several immunoSEQ 96-well plates, with each plate serving as a replicate. For sorted subsets, around 200 ng genomic DNA, equal to some 30,000 T cell genomes, was loaded into each replicate PCR. The purified libraries were quantified using a Qubit 3.0 fluorometer, sized with a Bioanalyzer 2100, and then quantified again using the KAPA Library Quantification kit. Every immunoSEQ 96-well plate was sequenced on a dedicated single-read 150-cycle Illumina NextSeq 550 flow cell. In the original analysis: Because only junctional sequences without quality scores were contained in the immunoSEQ output, filtering matching that applied to full-length reads could not be performed. To assign V/J genes and CDR3, sequences were annotated against IMGT germline references using PyIR, a Python wrapper for IgBLAST v1.9. Reads were filtered out if the reads had weak V/J assignments (E-value above 1e-6), no CDR3, stop codons, out-of-frame junctions, or ambiguous translated residues. A V3J clonotype was defined by an identical inferred V gene, J gene, and CDR3 amino acid sequence. Percentage overlap between repertoires was calculated by dividing the number of shared unique clonotypes by the size of the smaller repertoire. Repertoire richness was assessed with RTK rarefaction, the Chao1 estimator, and Recon v2.1 estimates of unobserved clonotypes. Generation probabilities for all TCRbeta clonotypes obtained by the gDNA method from a few donors were computed using OLGA. TCRdb provides this immuneACCESS table in a form limited to in-frame rearrangements. Some clones are lacking; in checked studies, under half of them reflect an unresolved V gene, and why the rest are absent is not known. V, J and clone size are taken as reported in that table, and D and trimming were inferred from the DNA itself. This sample comprises just over 2,000,000 clones, 85% to 95% of them detected only once. 0.1% to 0.15% of the sample comes from the top ten.

What the research found in general, with its limitations: Larger estimated clonotype richness was generally found for naive subsets than for memory subsets. Because the study included a small number of donors, the genetic and exposure-history diversity represented was limited. Only blood was sampled, and tissue TCR repertoires likely differ from those in blood. Incomplete sequencing was indicated by rarefaction of sorted-subset datasets, despite the large sequencing depth. Compared with non-shared clonotypes, the clonotypes found in all four sorted-subset donors had higher generation probabilities. Pairwise subsampling indicated that sequencing depth was expected to affect the degree of clonotype sharing among donors. When a few donors were compared, the shared fraction of clonotypes was 5% to 6.5% for naive CD4, around 3.5% for naive CD8, 2% to 2.5% for memory CD4, and 0.4% for memory CD8.

The donors were healthy, HIV-negative adults who had no recently reported acute infections or vaccinations. Only Caucasian adults living in Nashville, Tennessee, USA were represented among the donors. CD4+ T cells were enriched by magnetic negative selection, after which naive cells were positively selected on CD45RA and the negative fraction was taken as the memory subset. After blood collection by leukapheresis, PBMCs were isolated using Ficoll-Histopaque density gradient centrifugation and then cryopreserved in the vapor phase of liquid nitrogen. Analytical flow cytometry was used to check the purity and quantity of each magnetically sorted T cell population. Each sorted fraction had its genomic DNA isolated and then quantified by UV absorbance on a Nanodrop 2000c. The sequence was obtained from a man younger than 35 in good health. The sample taken for sequencing was naive CD4+ T cells sorted from blood. The label giving this sample's cell subset or site can be read as: CD45RA+ positively selected.

The DNA reads TGTGCCAGCAGCTCTACGGTTTATGGCTACACCTTC. This translates into CASSSTVYGYTF. Here the chain combines TRBV9 and TRBJ1-2, with an unclear D gene assignment. The germline ends are 9 bases apart after V is trimmed by 4 bases and J by 5 bases. The CDR3 holds 12 amino acids from the cysteine to the phenylalanine. Of the read, only the CDR3 DNA is kept; its 36 bases are in frame from base 1. CDR1 and CDR2 are drawn from the germline V gene: SGDLS, YYNGEE.